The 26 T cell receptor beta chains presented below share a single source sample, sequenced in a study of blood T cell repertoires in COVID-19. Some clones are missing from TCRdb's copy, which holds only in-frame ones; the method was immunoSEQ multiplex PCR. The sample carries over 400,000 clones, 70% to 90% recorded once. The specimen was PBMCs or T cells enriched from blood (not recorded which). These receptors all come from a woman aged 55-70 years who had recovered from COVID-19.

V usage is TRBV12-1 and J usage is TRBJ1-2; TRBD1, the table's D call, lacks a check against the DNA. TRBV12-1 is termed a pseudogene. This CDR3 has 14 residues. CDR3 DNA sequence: TGTGCCAGCAGCCCTTGTGGACAGCCTTATGGCTACACCTTC. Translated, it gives CASSPCGQPYGYTF.

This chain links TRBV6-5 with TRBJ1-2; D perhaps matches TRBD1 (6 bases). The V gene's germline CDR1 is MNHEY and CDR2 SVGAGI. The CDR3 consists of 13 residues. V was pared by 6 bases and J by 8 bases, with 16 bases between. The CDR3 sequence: CASSSAQGQGYTF. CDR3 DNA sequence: TGTGCCAGCAGCTCCGCACAAGGACAGGGCTACACCTTC.

The CDR3 region has the DNA TGTGCCAGCAGCTTAATATCGGACTATGAGCAGTTCTTC. It translates to CASSLISDYEQFF. The chain has TRBV5-4 and TRBJ2-1; possible D gene TRBD2, 5 bases. This CDR3 contains 13 residues. Trimming removed 2 bases at V and 8 bases at J, with 11 bases between. Looked up from germline, CDR1 is SGHNT and CDR2 is YYREEE (reference sequence).

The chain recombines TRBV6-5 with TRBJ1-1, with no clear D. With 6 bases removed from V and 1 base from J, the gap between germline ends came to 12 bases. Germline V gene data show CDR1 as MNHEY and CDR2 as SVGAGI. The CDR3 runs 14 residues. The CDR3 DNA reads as TGTGCCAGCAGACCCGCGGCAGAGAACACTGAAGCTTTCTTT. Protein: CASRPAAENTEAFF.

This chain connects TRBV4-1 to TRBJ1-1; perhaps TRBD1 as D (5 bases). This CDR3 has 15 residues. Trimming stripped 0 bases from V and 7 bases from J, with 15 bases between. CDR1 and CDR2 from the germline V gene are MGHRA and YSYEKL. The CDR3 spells CASSQEARPGDEAFF. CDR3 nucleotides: TGCGCCAGCAGCCAAGAAGCCAGGCCGGGGGATGAAGCTTTCTTT.

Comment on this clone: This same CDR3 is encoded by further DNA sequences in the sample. CDR3 sequence reads: CASSLQGYQPQHF. DNA of the CDR3: TGTGCCAGCAGCTTACAGGGGTATCAGCCCCAGCATTTT. The chain employs TRBV7-2 and TRBJ1-5; D is possibly TRBD1 (6 bases). The germline CDR1 and CDR2 sequences are SGHTA and FQGNSA. Trimming left V 2 bases short and J 5 bases short, with 7 bases between. There are 13 residues in the CDR3.

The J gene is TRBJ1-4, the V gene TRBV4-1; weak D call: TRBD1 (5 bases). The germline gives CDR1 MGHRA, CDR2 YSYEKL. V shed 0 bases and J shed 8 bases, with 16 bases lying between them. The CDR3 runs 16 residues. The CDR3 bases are TGCGCCAGCAGCCAAGATAGGGCAGGGATGGGCGAAAAACTGTTTTTT. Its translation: CASSQDRAGMGEKLFF.

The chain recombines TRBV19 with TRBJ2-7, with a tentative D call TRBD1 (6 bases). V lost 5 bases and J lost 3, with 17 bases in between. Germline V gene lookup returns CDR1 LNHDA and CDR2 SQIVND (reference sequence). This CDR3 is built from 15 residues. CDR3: CASSARQTGIYEQYF. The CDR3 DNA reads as TGTGCCAGTAGTGCGAGACAAACAGGGATCTACGAGCAGTACTTC.

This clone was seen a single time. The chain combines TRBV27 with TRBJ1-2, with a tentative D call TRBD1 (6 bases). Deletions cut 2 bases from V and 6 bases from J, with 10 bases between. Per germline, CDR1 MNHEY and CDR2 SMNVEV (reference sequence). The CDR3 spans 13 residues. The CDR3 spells CASSLKGVDGYTF. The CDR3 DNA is TGTGCCAGCAGTTTAAAGGGGGTAGATGGCTACACCTTC.

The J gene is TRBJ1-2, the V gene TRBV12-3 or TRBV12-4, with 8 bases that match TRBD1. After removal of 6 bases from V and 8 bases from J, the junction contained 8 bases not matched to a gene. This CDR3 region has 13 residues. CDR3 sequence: CASRHGQGWGYTF. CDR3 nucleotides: TGTGCCAGCAGACATGGACAGGGATGGGGCTACACCTTC.

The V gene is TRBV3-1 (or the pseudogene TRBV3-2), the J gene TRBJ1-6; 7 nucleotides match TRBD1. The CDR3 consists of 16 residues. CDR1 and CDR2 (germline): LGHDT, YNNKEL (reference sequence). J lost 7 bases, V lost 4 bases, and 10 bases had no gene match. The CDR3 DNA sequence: TGTGCCAGCAGCCCCCTCAGGGTACAGGGGAATTCACCCCTCCACTTT. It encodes CASSPLRVQGNSPLHF.

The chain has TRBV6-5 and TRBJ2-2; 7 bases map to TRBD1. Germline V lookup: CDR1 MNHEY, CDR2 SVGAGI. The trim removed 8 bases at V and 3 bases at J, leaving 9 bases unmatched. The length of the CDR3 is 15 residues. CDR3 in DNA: TGTGCCAGCGGGTCTGCAGGGGGATACACCGGGGAGCTGTTTTTT. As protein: CASGSAGGYTGELFF.

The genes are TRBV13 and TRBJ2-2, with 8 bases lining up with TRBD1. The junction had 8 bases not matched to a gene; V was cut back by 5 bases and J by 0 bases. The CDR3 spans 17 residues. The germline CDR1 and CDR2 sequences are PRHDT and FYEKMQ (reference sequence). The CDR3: CASSPRGQGANTGELFF. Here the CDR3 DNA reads TGTGCCAGCAGCCCGCGTGGACAGGGTGCGAACACCGGGGAGCTGTTTTTT.

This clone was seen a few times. The CDR3 region is CASSLDRNTGELFF. The CDR3 DNA is TGTGCCAGCAGCTTAGACAGGAACACCGGGGAGCTGTTTTTT. J is TRBJ2-2 and V is TRBV7-2; D remains unclear. The CDR3 extends over 14 amino acids. Germline V gene lookup returns CDR1 SGHTA and CDR2 FQGNSA. V lost 1 base and J 1 base, leaving 4 bases between the germline ends.

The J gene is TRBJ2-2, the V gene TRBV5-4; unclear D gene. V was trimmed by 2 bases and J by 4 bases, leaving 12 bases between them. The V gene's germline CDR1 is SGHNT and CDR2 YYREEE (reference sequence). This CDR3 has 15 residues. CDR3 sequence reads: CASSFFSLSTGELFF. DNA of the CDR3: TGTGCCAGCAGCTTTTTTAGTCTGAGCACCGGGGAGCTGTTTTTT.

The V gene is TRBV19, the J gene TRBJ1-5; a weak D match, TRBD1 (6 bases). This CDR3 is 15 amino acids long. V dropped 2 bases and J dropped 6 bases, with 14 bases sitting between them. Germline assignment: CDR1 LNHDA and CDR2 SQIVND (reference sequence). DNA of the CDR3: TGTGCCAGTAGTATATTACAGGGTCAAGGTCAGCCCCAGCATTTT. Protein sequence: CASSILQGQGQPQHF.

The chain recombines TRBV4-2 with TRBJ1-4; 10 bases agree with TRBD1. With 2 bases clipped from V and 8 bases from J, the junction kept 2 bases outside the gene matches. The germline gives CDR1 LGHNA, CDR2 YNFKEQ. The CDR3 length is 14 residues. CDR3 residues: CASSQPGQGEKLFF. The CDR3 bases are TGTGCCAGCAGCCAACCGGGACAGGGGGAAAAACTGTTTTTT.

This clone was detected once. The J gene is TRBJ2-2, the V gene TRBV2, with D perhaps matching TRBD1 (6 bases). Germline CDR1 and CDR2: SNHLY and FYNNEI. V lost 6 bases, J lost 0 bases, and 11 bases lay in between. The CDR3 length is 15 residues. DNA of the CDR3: TGTGCCAGCAGCTCCGGGACAACGAACACCGGGGAGCTGTTTTTT. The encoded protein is CASSSGTTNTGELFF.

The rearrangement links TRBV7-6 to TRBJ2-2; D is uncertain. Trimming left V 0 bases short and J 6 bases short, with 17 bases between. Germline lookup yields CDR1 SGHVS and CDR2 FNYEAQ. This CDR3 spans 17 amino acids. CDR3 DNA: TGTGCCAGCAGCTTAGCGCGGTTGAGGTATCCGTCCGGGGAGCTGTTTTTT. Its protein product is CASSLARLRYPSGELFF.

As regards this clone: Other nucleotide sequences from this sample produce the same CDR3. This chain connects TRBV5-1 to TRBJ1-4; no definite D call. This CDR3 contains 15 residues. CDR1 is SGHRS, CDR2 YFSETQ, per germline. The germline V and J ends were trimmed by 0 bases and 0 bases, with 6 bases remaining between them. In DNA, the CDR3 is TGCGCCAGCAGCTTGGCGGGAGCAACTAATGAAAAACTGTTTTTT. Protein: CASSLAGATNEKLFF.

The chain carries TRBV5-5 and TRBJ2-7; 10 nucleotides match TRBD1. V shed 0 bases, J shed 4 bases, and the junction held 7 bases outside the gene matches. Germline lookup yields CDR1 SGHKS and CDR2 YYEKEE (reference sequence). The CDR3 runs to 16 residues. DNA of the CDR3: TGTGCCAGCAGCTTGGGACAGGGGGCAGAACTTTACGAGCAGTACGTC. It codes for CASSLGQGAELYEQYV.

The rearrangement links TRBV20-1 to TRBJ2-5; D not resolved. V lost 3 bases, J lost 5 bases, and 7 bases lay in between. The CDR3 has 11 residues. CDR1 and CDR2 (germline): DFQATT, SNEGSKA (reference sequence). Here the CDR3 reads CSASPRETQYF. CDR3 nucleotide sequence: TGCAGTGCTAGTCCGAGGGAGACCCAGTACTTC.

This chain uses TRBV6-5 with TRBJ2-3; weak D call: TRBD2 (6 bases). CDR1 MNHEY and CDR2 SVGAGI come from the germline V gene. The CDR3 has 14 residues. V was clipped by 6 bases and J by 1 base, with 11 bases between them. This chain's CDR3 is CASSRLGGTDTQYF. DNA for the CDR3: TGTGCCAGCAGCCGACTAGGAGGCACAGATACGCAGTATTTT.

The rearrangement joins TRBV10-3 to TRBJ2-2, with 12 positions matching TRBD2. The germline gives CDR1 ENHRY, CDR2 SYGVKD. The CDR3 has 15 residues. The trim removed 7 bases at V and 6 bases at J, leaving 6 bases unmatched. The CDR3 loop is CAITRGLAGPGELFF. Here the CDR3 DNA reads TGTGCCATCACCAGAGGACTAGCGGGGCCCGGGGAGCTGTTTTTT.

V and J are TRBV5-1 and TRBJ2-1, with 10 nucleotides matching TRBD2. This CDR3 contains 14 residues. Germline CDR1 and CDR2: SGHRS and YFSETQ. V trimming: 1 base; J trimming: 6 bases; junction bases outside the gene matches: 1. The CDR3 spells CASSLSGGGNEQFF. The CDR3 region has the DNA TGCGCCAGCAGCTTGAGCGGGGGGGGCAATGAGCAGTTCTTC.

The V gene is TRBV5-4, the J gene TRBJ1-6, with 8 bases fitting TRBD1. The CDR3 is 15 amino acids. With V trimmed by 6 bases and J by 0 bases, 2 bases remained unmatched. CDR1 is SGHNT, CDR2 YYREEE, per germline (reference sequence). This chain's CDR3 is CASNDRGSYNSPLHF. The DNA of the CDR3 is TGTGCCAGCAACGACAGGGGCTCCTATAATTCACCCCTCCACTTT.